These 29 T cell receptor beta chains originate from one sample sequenced in a study of OX40 agonist ivuxolimab in advanced cancers. Generated by immunoSEQ multiplex PCR, the TCRdb table keeps only in-frame clones and is missing some. This sample has around 20,000 clones; 65% to 90% occur once, and the top ten carry around 3.1%. The specimen comprised CD4+ or CD8+ T cells sorted from blood, sampled in a trial of the OX40 agonist ivuxolimab. The source of these receptors is an adult with an advanced solid tumor such as melanoma, head and neck, liver or kidney cancer.

The rearrangement uses TRBV7-2 and TRBJ2-7; 12 nucleotides match TRBD2. Germline V gives CDR1 SGHTA, CDR2 FQGNSA. Trimming cost V 5 bases and J 7 bases; bases outside gene matches: 6. The CDR3 loop spans 14 amino acids. The CDR3 nucleotides read TGTGCCAGCAGCACACGACTAGCGGGGGTGGAGCAGTACTTC. This sequence encodes CASSTRLAGVEQYF.

V and J are TRBV21-1 and TRBJ1-2; TRBD1 is the table's D call and was not checked against the DNA. TRBV21-1 is a pseudogene locus. The CDR3 runs 15 residues. The CDR3 reads CASSKRGRWDYGYTF. The DNA of the CDR3 is TGTGCCAGCAGCAAAAGGGGCAGATGGGACTATGGCTACACCTTC.

This chain links TRBV29-1 with TRBJ2-3; D possibly corresponds to TRBD1 (5 bases). Germline CDR1 is SQVTM and CDR2 is ANQGSEA. The CDR3 is made up of 14 amino acids. V was trimmed by 4 bases and J by 1 base, leaving 12 bases between them. The CDR3 is CSVVRGAGTDTQYF. CDR3 bases: TGCAGCGTTGTTAGGGGCGCTGGCACAGATACGCAGTATTTT.

The rearrangement joins TRBV7-3 to TRBJ2-2; D unresolved. The germline V gene has CDR1 SGHTA and CDR2 FQGTGA. V lost 8 bases and J 1 base, leaving 11 bases between the germline ends. The CDR3 runs 14 residues. Here the CDR3 reads CASGHFLNTGELFF. Written as DNA, the CDR3 is TGTGCCAGCGGGCATTTTCTGAACACCGGGGAGCTGTTTTTT.

This clone was found a few times. This chain joins TRBV27 and TRBJ2-7; 8 bases agree with TRBD2. The trim removed 5 bases at V and 0 bases at J, leaving 15 bases unmatched. Germline-derived CDR1 and CDR2 are MNHEY and SMNVEV (reference sequence). This CDR3 contains 18 residues. CDR3 coding DNA: TGTGCCAGCAGTCCCGGGGGGGGTCGAGGGGAGAGCTCCTACGAGCAGTACTTC. Translated, it gives CASSPGGGRGESSYEQYF.

The chain uses TRBV19 and TRBJ1-1; TRBD1 is a possible D gene (6 bases). In germline, CDR1 is LNHDA, CDR2 SQIVND (reference sequence). The CDR3 loop spans 15 amino acids. Trimming cost V 8 bases and J 1 base, with 17 bases left between them. In DNA, the CDR3 is TGTGCCAGTCGGATGAACAGGGCCCCGAACACTGAAGCTTTCTTT. Amino acid sequence: CASRMNRAPNTEAFF.

The V call is TRBV7-9, the J call TRBJ1-5; maybe TRBD1 (5 bases). In germline, CDR1 is SEHNR, CDR2 FQNEAQ (reference sequence). Trimming left V 5 bases short and J 7 bases short, with 15 bases between. The CDR3 covers 14 residues. The CDR3 reads CASSGGEGGQPQHF. In DNA form, the CDR3 reads TGTGCCAGCAGCGGGGGAGAAGGAGGCCAGCCCCAGCATTTT.

The chain employs TRBV27 and TRBJ1-5, with D tentatively TRBD1 (6 bases). Germline-derived CDR1 and CDR2 are MNHEY and SMNVEV (reference sequence). The CDR3 sequence is 16 residues long. Trimming took 2 bases from V and 0 from J, leaving 11 bases between them. The CDR3 loop reads CASSLRGGYSNQPQHF. CDR3 bases: TGTGCCAGCAGTTTACGCGGGGGCTATAGCAATCAGCCCCAGCATTTT.

The genes are TRBV29-1 and TRBJ1-2; TRBD1 matches at 7 bases. Looked up from germline, CDR1 is SQVTM and CDR2 is ANQGSEA. Trimming cost V 6 bases and J 8 bases; bases outside gene matches: 9. The CDR3 loop spans 12 amino acids. CDR3 in amino acids: CSVRRQGYGYTF. Here the CDR3 DNA reads TGCAGCGTCCGTAGACAGGGCTACGGCTACACCTTC.

This clone was seen once. The rearrangement links TRBV5-1 to TRBJ1-4; the D is unclear. The CDR3 sequence is 15 residues long. V was trimmed by 1 base and J by 5 bases, leaving 12 bases between them. Germline CDR1 SGHRS, CDR2 YFSETQ. CDR3 sequence (DNA): TGCGCCAGCAGCTTGATGGGGATTGCCAATGAAAAACTGTTTTTT. It yields the protein CASSLMGIANEKLFF.

The chain recombines TRBV11-3 with TRBJ2-1; D remains unclear. The CDR3 length is 15 residues. Looked up from germline, CDR1 is SGHNT and CDR2 is YENEEA. V lost 3 bases and J 0 bases, leaving 9 bases between the germline ends. Written as DNA, the CDR3 is TGTGCCAGCAGCTTCGGTCCCAGCTCCTACAATGAGCAGTTCTTC. Protein sequence: CASSFGPSSYNEQFF.

The chain links TRBV5-1 to TRBJ1-4; 7 bases are shared with TRBD1. Per the germline V gene, CDR1 is SGHRS and CDR2 is YFSETQ. The CDR3 contains 16 residues. J lost 3 bases, V lost 4 bases, and 9 bases had no gene match. The CDR3 nucleotides are TGCGCCAGCAGCCCGACAGGGATTACAGCTAATGAAAAACTGTTTTTT. Encoded protein: CASSPTGITANEKLFF.

The chain links TRBV19 to TRBJ1-4, with 7 bases that match TRBD1. Germline CDR1 LNHDA, CDR2 SQIVND (reference sequence). The CDR3 is made up of 15 amino acids. The V segment lost 3 bases and the J segment 4 bases; nucleotides outside the gene matches: 5. The CDR3 here is CASSIPDRYNEKLFF. DNA for the CDR3: TGTGCCAGTAGTATCCCGGACAGGTATAATGAAAAACTGTTTTTT.

The chain combines TRBV4-2 with TRBJ2-2; perhaps TRBD2 as D (5 bases). Germline lookup yields CDR1 LGHNA and CDR2 YNFKEQ. This CDR3 has 15 amino acids. Trimming pared 6 bases from V and 2 bases from J, leaving 13 bases between. CDR3 sequence: CASSPGITNTGELFF. CDR3 nucleotides: TGTGCCAGCAGTCCCGGGATAACAAACACCGGGGAGCTGTTTTTT.

The chain uses TRBV5-6 and TRBJ2-7; D gene ambiguous. CDR1 is SGHDT and CDR2 is YYEEEE in the germline V gene. Trimming stripped 2 bases from V and 7 bases from J, with 10 bases between. The CDR3 is 12 amino acids. The DNA of the CDR3 is TGTGCCAGCAGCTTTAATAAGTGGGAGCAGTACTTC. Residues: CASSFNKWEQYF. Using reference TRBV5-6 and TRBJ2-7 for the parts outside the CDR3, the full variable domain is DAGVTQSPTHLIKTRGQQVTLRCSPKSGHDTVSWYQQALGQGPQFIFQYYEEEERQRGNFPDRFSGHQFPNYSSELNVNALLLGDSALYLCASSFNKWEQYFGPGTRLTVT.

The chain is built from TRBV28 and TRBJ1-1, with a tentative D call TRBD1 (5 bases). Deletions cut 3 bases from V and 0 bases from J, with 20 bases between. The CDR3 sequence is 18 residues long. CDR1 MDHEN and CDR2 SYDVKM come from the germline V gene. CDR3 sequence: CASSLGGFGEAMNTEAFF. The CDR3 nucleotides are TGTGCCAGCAGTTTGGGGGGATTTGGGGAAGCGATGAACACTGAAGCTTTCTTT. The full variable domain, with the rest looked up from reference TRBV28 and TRBJ1-1, is DVKVTQSSRYLVKRTGEKVFLECVQDMDHENMFWYRQDPGLGLRLIYFSYDVKMKEKGDIPEGYSVSREKKERFSLILESASTNQTSMYLCASSLGGFGEAMNTEAFFGQGTRLTVV.

The chain joins TRBV5-1 to TRBJ2-5; 8 nucleotides line up with TRBD2. The ends lost 0 bases at V and 2 bases at J; junction bases unmatched: 15. Germline V gene lookup returns CDR1 SGHRS and CDR2 YFSETQ. The CDR3 is made up of 19 amino acids. In DNA form, the CDR3 reads TGCGCCAGCAGCTTGGCCAAGGTAGCGGGGAAGGGGGGTCAAGAGACCCAGTACTTC. This translates into CASSLAKVAGKGGQETQYF.

This clone has only one observation. The CDR3 loop reads CASRQGGTDTQYF. CDR3 bases: TGTGCCAGCAGACAGGGTGGCACAGATACGCAGTATTTT. The J gene is TRBJ2-3, the V gene TRBV2; tentatively, D is TRBD1 (6 bases). Trimming took 6 bases from V and 1 from J, leaving 8 bases between them. CDR3 length equals 13 residues. Germline V lookup: CDR1 SNHLY, CDR2 FYNNEI.

This chain uses TRBV5-5 with TRBJ1-2, with TRBD1 matching 7 bases. CDR3 size: 15 residues. Germline lookup yields CDR1 SGHKS and CDR2 YYEKEE (reference sequence). Unmatched junction bases numbered 10, after V lost 4 bases and J lost 4 bases. The CDR3 spells CASSPYRGGLYGYTF. The DNA of the CDR3 is TGTGCCAGCAGCCCATACAGGGGTGGACTCTATGGCTACACCTTC.

This clone has a handful of counts. The V gene is TRBV5-1, the J gene TRBJ2-5, with 11 bases aligning to TRBD2. CDR3 length equals 17 residues. Germline loops: CDR1 SGHRS, CDR2 YFSETQ. Trimming removed 0 bases from V and 1 base from J; junction bases left unmatched: 5. The CDR3, as DNA: TGCGCCAGCAGCTTGGAGGCTAGCGGGAGGTTCCAAGAGACCCAGTACTTC. Translating it yields CASSLEASGRFQETQYF.

The chain has TRBV2 and TRBJ2-7, with 10 bases identical to TRBD1. V lost 7 bases to trimming and J lost 5 bases; unmatched junction nucleotides: 5. This CDR3 comprises 13 residues. Germline V gives CDR1 SNHLY, CDR2 FYNNEI. The CDR3 DNA follows: TGTGCCAGCAATAGGGACAGGGGCGACGAGCAGTACTTC. Translated, it gives CASNRDRGDEQYF.

This clone has more than one count but fewer than ten. The chain uses TRBV14 and TRBJ2-1, with 8 bases aligning to TRBD2. In germline, CDR1 is SGHDN, CDR2 FVKESK. Unmatched junction bases numbered 9, after V lost 4 bases and J lost 7 bases. CDR3 size: 15 residues. The CDR3 nucleotides are TGTGCCAGCAGCCGCTGGCGGGGGGATAGGAATGAGCAGTTCTTC. It codes for CASSRWRGDRNEQFF.

CDR3 in amino acids: CASSLAGTGGEKLFF. The CDR3, as DNA: TGCGCCAGCAGCTTGGCCGGGACAGGGGGAGAAAAACTGTTTTTT. The chain combines TRBV5-1 with TRBJ1-4; 11 nucleotides align to TRBD1. The CDR3 runs to 15 residues. After removal of 0 bases from V and 8 bases from J, the junction contained 3 bases not matched to a gene. CDR1 and CDR2 (germline): SGHRS, YFSETQ.

The chain combines TRBV10-1 with TRBJ2-3, with D maybe TRBD1 (6 bases). CDR1 and CDR2 (germline): WNHNN, SYGVQD (reference sequence). The CDR3 sequence is 13 residues long. V was clipped by 4 bases and J by 2 bases, with 7 bases between them. CDR3 region: CASSGTVTDTQYF. CDR3 in DNA: TGCGCCAGCAGTGGGACAGTCACAGATACGCAGTATTTT.

The chain employs TRBV19 and TRBJ1-1, with D perhaps TRBD1 (5 bases). V lost 3 bases and J 2 bases, leaving 13 bases between the germline ends. The CDR3 length is 15 residues. Germline V gene lookup returns CDR1 LNHDA and CDR2 SQIVND (reference sequence). In nucleotides, the CDR3 is TGTGCCAGTAGTATCAAGACAGCCCCAAACACTGAAGCTTTCTTT. It translates to CASSIKTAPNTEAFF.

The J gene is TRBJ1-6, the V gene TRBV30, with 8 bases identical to TRBD1. CDR1 is GTSNPN, CDR2 SVGIG, per germline (reference sequence). V gave up 3 bases and J gave up 0 bases; unmatched junction bases: 7. The CDR3 spans 17 residues. The CDR3 loop reads CAWSRDRGGSYNSPLHF. As DNA, the CDR3 is TGTGCCTGGAGCCGCGACAGGGGTGGCTCCTATAATTCACCCCTCCACTTT.

The chain has TRBV9 and TRBJ2-1; D is perhaps TRBD1 (5 bases). CDR3 length equals 11 residues. Trimming cost V 3 bases and J 7 bases, with 5 bases left between them. Germline CDR1 SGDLS, CDR2 YYNGEE. The CDR3 loop reads CASSDRNEQFF. CDR3 sequence (DNA): TGTGCCAGCAGCGACAGGAATGAGCAGTTCTTC.

The chain is built from TRBV27 and TRBJ2-2; TRBD2 matches 11 bases. The germline V gene has CDR1 MNHEY and CDR2 SMNVEV (reference sequence). Trimming removed 10 bases from V and 2 bases from J; junction bases left unmatched: 6. This CDR3 has 15 amino acids. CDR3 DNA: TGTGCCACGAAGACTAGCGGGACTAACACCGGGGAGCTGTTTTTT. It is translated as CATKTSGTNTGELFF.

This clone has just one count. V usage is TRBV18 and J usage is TRBJ1-4, with 7 bases matching TRBD1. V lost 2 bases to trimming and J lost 4 bases; unmatched junction nucleotides: 4. Germline lookup yields CDR1 KGHSH and CDR2 LQKENI. The CDR3 has 15 amino acids. The CDR3 loop is CASSPSQGDNEKLFF. The CDR3 bases are TGTGCCAGCTCACCAAGCCAGGGGGATAATGAAAAACTGTTTTTT.